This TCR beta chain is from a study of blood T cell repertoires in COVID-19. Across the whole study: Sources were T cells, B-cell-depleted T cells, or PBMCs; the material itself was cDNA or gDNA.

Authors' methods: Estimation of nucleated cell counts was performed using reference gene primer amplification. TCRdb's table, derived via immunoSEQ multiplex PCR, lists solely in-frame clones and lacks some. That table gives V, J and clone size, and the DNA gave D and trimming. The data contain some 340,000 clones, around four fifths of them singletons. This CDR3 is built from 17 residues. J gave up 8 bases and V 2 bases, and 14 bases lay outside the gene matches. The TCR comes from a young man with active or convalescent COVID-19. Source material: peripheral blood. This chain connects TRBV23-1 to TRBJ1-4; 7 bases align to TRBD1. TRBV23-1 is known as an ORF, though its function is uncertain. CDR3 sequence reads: CASSQNQGDSVFEKLFF. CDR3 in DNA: TGCGCCAGCAGTCAAAACCAAGGGGACAGCGTATTCGAAAAACTGTTTTTT.